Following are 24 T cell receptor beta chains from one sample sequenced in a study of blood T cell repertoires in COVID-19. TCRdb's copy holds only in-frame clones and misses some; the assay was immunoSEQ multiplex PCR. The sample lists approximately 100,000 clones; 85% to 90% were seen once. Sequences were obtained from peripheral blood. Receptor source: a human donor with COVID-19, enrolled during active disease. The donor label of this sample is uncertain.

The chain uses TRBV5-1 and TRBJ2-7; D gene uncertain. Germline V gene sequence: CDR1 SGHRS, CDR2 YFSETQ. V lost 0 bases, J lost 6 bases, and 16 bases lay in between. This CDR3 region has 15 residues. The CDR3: CASSLEAGEGPEQYF. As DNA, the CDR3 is TGCGCCAGCAGCTTGGAGGCAGGCGAAGGTCCCGAGCAGTACTTC.

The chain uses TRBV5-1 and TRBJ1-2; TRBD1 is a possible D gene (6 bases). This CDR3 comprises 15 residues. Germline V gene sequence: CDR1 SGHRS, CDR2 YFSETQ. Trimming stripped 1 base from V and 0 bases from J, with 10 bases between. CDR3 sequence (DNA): TGCGCCAGCAGCTTGCAAGGGGGAGCTAACTATGGCTACACCTTC. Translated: CASSLQGGANYGYTF.

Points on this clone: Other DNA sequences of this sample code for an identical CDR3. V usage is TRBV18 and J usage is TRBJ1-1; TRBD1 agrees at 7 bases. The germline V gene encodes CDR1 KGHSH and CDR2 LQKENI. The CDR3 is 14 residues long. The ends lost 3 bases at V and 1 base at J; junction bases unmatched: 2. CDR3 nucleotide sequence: TGTGCCAGCTCACCTCAGGGGGGGAACACTGAAGCTTTCTTT. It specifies CASSPQGGNTEAFF. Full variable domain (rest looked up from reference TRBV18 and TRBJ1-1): NAGVMQNPRHLVRRRGQEARLRCSPMKGHSHVYWYRQLPEEGLKFMVYLQKENIIDESGMPKERFSAEFPKEGPSILRIQQVVRGDSAAYFCASSPQGGNTEAFFGQGTRLTVV.

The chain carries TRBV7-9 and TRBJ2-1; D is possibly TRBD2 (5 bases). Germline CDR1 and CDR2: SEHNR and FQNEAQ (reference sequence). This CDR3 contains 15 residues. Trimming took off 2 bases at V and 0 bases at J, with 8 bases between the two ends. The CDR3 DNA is TGTGCCAGCAGCTTACGAGGGAGCTCCTACAATGAGCAGTTCTTC. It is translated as CASSLRGSSYNEQFF.

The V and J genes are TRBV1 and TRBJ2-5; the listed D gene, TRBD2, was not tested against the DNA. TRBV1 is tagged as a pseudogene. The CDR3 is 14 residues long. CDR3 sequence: CTSSPLGEQETQYF. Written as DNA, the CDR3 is TGCACCAGCAGCCCCTTAGGAGAGCAAGAGACCCAGTACTTC.

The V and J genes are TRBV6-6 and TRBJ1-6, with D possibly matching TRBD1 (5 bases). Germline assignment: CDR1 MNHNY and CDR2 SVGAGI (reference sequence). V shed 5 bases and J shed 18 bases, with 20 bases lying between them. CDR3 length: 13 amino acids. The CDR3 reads CASSLGPGQEGHF. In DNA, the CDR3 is TGTGCCAGCAGTCTCGGACCGGGGCAGGAGGGCCACTTT.

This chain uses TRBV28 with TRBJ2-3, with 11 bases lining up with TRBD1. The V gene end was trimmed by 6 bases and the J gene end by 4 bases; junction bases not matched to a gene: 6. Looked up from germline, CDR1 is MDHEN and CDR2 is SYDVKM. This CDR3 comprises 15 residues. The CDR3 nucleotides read TGTGCCAGCAGGTCGTCGGGACAGGGGGCAGATACGCAGTATTTT. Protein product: CASRSSGQGADTQYF.

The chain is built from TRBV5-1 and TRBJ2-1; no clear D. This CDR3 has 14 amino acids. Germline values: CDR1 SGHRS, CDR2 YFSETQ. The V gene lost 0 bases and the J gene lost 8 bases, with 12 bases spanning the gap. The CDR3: CASSLGLSNDEQFF. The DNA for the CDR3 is TGCGCCAGCAGCTTGGGACTTTCCAATGATGAGCAGTTCTTC.

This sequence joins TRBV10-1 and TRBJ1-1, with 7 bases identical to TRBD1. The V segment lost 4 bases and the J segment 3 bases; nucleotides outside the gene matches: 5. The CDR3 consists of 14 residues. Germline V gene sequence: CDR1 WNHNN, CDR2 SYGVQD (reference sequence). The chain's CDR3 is CASSARTGHTEAFF. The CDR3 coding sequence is TGCGCCAGCAGTGCACGGACAGGCCACACTGAAGCTTTCTTT.

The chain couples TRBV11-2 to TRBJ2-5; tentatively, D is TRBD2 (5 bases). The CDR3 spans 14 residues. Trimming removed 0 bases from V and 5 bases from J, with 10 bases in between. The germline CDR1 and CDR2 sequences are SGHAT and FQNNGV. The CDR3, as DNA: TGTGCCAGCAGCTTAGAATTACTAGACGAGACCCAGTACTTC. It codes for CASSLELLDETQYF.

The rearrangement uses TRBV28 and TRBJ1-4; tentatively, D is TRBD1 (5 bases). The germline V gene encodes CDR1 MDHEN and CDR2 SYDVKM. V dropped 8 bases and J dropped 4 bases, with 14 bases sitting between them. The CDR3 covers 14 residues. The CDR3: CASSIQDLNEKLFF. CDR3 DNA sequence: TGTGCCAGCTCAATACAGGACCTTAATGAAAAACTGTTTTTT.

CDR3 protein: CASSRPGVRDIQYF. For the CDR3, the DNA is TGTGCCAGTAGTCGACCAGGGGTTCGAGACATTCAGTACTTC. The rearrangement joins TRBV19 to TRBJ2-4, with a tentative D call TRBD1 (6 bases). Between the trimmed V and J ends, which lost 5 bases and 8 bases, there was a span of 16 bases. CDR1 is LNHDA and CDR2 is SQIVND in the germline V gene (reference sequence). This CDR3 spans 14 amino acids.

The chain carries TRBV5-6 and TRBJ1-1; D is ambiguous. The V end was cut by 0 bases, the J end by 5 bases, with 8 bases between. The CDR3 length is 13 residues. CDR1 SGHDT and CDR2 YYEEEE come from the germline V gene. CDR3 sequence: CASSLDSGTEAFF. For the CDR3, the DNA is TGTGCCAGCAGCTTGGACAGTGGGACTGAAGCTTTCTTT.

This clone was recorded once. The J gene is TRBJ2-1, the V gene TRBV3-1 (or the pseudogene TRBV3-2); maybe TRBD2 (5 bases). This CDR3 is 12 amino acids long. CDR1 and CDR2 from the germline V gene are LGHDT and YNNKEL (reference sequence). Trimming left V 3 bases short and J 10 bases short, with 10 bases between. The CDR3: CASSQGSGEQFF. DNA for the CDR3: TGTGCCAGCAGCCAGGGCTCGGGGGAGCAGTTCTTC.

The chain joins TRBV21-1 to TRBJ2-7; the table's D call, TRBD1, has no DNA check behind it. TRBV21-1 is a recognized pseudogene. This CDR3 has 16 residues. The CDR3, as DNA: TGTGCCAGCAGCGAACCCGAGACAGGGAGGCCCTACGAGCAGTACTTC. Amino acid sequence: CASSEPETGRPYEQYF.

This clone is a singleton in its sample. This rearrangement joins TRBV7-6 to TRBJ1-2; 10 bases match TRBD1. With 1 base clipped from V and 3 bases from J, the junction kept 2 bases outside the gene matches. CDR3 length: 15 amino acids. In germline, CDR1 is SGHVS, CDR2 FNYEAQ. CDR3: CASSLVGQGDYGYTF. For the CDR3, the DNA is TGTGCCAGCAGCTTAGTAGGACAGGGGGACTATGGCTACACCTTC.

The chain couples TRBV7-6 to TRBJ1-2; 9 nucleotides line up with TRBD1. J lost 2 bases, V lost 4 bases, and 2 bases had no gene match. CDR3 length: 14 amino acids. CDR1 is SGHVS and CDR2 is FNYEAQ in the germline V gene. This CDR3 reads CASSSGQGNYGYTF. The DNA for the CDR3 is TGTGCCAGCAGCTCGGGACAGGGAAACTATGGCTACACCTTC.

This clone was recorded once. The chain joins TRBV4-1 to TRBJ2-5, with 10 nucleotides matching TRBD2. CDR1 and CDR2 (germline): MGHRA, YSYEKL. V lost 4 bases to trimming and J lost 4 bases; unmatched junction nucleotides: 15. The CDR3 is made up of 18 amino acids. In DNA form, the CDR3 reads TGCGCCAGCAGCCTAACAACCGGGACTAGCGCGGGTAGAGAGACCCAGTACTTC. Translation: CASSLTTGTSAGRETQYF.

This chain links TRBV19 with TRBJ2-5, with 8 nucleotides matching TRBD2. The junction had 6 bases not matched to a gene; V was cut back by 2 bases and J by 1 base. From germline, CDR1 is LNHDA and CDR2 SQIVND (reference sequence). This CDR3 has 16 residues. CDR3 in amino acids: CASSIQRELGQETQYF. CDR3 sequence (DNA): TGTGCCAGTAGTATACAGCGGGAGCTAGGCCAAGAGACCCAGTACTTC. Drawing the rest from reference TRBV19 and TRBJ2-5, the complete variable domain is DGGITQSPKYLFRKEGQNVTLSCEQNLNHDAMYWYRQDPGQGLRLIYYSQIVNDFQKGDIAEGYSVSREKKESFPLTVTSAQKNPTAFYLCASSIQRELGQETQYFGPGTRLLVL.

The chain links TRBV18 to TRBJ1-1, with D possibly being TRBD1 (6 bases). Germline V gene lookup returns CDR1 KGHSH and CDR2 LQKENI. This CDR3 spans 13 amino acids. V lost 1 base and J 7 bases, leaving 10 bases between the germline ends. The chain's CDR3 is CASSPRPGVEAFF. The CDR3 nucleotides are TGTGCCAGCTCACCACGACCAGGGGTTGAAGCTTTCTTT.

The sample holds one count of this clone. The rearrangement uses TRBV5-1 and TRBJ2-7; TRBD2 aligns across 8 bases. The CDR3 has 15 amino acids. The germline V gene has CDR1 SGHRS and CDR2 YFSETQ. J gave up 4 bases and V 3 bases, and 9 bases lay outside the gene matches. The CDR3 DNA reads TGCGCCAGCAGCTCGAATAGCGGGATTGATTACGAGCAGTACTTC. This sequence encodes CASSSNSGIDYEQYF.

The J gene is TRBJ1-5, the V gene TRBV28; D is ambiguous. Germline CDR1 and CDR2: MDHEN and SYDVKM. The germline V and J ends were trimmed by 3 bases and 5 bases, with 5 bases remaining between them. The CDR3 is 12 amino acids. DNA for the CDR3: TGTGCCAGCAGTTTGTCAGATCAGCCCCAGCATTTT. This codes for CASSLSDQPQHF.

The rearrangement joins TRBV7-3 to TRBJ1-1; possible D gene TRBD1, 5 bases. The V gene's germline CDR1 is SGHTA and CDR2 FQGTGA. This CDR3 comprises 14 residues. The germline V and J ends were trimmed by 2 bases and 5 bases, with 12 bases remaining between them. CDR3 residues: CASSLVGEGTEAFF. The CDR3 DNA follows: TGTGCCAGCAGCTTAGTAGGGGAAGGAACTGAAGCTTTCTTT. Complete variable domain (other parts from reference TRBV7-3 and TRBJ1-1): GAGVSQTPSNKVTEKGKYVELRCDPISGHTALYWYRQSLGQGPEFLIYFQGTGAADDSGLPNDRFFAVRPEGSVSTLKIQRTERGDSAVYLCASSLVGEGTEAFFGQGTRLTVV.

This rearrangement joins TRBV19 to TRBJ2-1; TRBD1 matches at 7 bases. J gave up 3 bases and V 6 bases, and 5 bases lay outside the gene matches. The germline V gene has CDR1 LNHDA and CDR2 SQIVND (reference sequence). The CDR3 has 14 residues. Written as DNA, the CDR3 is TGTGCCAGTAGAAACAGGGGAATCTACAATGAGCAGTTCTTC. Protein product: CASRNRGIYNEQFF.